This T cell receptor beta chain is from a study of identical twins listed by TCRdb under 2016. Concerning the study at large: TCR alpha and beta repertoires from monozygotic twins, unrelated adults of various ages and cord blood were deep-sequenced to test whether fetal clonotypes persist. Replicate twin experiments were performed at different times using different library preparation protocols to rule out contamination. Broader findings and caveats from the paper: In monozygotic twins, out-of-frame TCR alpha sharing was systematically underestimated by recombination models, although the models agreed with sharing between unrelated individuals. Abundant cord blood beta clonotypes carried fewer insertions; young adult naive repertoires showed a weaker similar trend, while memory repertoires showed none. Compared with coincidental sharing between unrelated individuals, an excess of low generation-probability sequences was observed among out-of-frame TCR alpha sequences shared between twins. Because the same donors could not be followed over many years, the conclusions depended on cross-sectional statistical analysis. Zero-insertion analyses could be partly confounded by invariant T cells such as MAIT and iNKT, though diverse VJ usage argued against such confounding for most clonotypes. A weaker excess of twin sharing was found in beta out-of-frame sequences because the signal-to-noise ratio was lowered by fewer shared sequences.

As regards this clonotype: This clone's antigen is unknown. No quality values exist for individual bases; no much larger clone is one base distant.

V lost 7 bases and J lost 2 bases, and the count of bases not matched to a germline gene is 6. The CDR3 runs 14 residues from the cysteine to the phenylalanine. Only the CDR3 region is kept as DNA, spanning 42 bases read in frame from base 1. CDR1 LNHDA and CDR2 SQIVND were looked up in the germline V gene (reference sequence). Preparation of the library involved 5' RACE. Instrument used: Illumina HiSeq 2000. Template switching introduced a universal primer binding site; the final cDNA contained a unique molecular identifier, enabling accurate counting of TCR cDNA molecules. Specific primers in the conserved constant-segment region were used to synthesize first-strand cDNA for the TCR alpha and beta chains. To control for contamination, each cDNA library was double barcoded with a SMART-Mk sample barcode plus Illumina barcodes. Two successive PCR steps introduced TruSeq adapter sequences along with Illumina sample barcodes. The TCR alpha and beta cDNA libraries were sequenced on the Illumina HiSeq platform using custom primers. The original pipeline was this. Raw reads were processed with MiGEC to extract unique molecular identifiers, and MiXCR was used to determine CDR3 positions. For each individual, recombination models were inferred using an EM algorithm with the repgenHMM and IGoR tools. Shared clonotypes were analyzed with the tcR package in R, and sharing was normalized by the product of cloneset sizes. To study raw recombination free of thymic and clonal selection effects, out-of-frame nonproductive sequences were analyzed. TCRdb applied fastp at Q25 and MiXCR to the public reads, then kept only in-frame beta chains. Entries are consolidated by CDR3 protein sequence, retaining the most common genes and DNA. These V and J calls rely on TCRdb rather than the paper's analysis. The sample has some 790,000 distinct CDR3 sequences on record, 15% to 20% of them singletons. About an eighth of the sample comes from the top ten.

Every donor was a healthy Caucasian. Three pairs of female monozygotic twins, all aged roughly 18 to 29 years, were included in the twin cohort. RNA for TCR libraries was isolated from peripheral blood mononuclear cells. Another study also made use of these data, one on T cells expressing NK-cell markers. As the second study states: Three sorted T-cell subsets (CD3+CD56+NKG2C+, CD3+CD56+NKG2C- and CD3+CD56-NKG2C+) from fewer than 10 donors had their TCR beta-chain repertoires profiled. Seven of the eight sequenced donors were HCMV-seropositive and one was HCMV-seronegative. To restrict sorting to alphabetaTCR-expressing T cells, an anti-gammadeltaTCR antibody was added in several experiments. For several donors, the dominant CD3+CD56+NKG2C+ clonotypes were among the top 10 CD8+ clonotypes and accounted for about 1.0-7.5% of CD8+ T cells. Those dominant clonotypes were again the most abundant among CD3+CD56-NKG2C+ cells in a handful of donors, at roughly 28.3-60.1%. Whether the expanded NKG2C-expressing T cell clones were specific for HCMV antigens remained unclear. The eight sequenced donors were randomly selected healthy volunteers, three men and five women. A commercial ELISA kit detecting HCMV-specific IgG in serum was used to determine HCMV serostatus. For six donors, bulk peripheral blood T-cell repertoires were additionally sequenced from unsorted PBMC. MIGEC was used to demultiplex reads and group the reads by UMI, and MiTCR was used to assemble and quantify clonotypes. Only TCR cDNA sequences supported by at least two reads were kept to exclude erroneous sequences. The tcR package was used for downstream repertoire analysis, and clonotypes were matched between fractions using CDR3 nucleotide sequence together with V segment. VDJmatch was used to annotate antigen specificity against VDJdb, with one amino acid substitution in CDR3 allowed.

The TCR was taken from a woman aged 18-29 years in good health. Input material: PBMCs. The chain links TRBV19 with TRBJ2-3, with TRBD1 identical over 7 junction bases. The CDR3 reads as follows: CASTMDRITDTQYF. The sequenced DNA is TGTGCCAGTACCATGGACAGGATCACAGATACGCAGTATTTT.